This T cell receptor beta chain was retrieved from a study of blood T cell repertoires in COVID-19. Overall study: Sites in the United States, Italy and Spain provided acute and convalescent COVID-19 samples. T cells, B-cell-depleted T cells, or PBMCs supplied cDNA or gDNA.

V was trimmed by 5 bases and J by 10 bases, leaving 15 bases between them. The CDR3 sequence is 13 residues long. Germline-derived CDR1 and CDR2 are SEHNR and FQNEAQ (reference sequence). As originally analysed: The assay estimated nucleated cells by amplifying reference gene primers. Measured with immunoSEQ multiplex PCR; TCRdb has only the in-frame clones, and not every one. For V, J and clone size, that table is used; D and trimming come from the DNA. Here the sample spans 250,000 to 350,000 clones, about 87% being singletons. A Seattle source enrolled patients during active infection and followed them longitudinally.

The sample was peripheral blood. This TCR was sampled from a woman between 50 and 59 years old with COVID-19, enrolled during active disease. This rearrangement joins TRBV7-9 to TRBJ2-1, with D tentatively TRBD1 (6 bases). CDR3 in DNA: TGTGCCAGCAGCCTCGGGCCGGGGACAGAGCAGTTCTTC. Protein product: CASSLGPGTEQFF.